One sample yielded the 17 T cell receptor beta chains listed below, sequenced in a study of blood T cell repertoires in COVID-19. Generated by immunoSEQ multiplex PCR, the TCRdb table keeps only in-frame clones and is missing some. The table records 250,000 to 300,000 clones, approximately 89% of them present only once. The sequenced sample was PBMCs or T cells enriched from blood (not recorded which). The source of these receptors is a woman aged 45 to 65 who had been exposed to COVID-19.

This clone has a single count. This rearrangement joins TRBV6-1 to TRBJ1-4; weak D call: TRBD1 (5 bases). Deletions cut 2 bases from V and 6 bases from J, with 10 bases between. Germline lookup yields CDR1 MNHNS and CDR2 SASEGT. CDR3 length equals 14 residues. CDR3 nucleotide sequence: TGTGCCAGCAGTGAATCGGGCAGGGATGAAAAACTGTTTTTT. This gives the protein CASSESGRDEKLFF.

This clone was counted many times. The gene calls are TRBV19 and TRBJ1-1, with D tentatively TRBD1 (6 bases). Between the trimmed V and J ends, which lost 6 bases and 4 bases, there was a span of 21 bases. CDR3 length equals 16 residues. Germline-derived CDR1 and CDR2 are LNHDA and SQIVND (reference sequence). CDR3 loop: CASSSSTGFGGTEAFF. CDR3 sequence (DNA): TGTGCCAGTAGCAGCAGCACAGGGTTCGGAGGCACTGAAGCTTTCTTT.

The CDR3 protein is CASTTGVELAQHF. CDR3 coding DNA: TGTGCCAGCACCACAGGGGTAGAATTGGCCCAGCATTTT. J is TRBJ1-5 and V is TRBV28, with TRBD1 matching over 7 bases. This CDR3 has 13 residues. Germline CDR1 and CDR2: MDHEN and SYDVKM. J lost 11 bases, V lost 7 bases, and 11 bases had no gene match.

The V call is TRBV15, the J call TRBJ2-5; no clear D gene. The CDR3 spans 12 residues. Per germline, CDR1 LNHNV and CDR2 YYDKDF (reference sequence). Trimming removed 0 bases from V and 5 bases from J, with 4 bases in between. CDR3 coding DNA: TGTGCCACCAGCAGAGATCGGGAGACCCAGTACTTC. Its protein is CATSRDRETQYF.

The chain's CDR3 is CASSISSGGLEQFF. The CDR3 DNA follows: TGTGCCAGTAGTATTTCTAGCGGGGGCCTGGAGCAGTTCTTC. The chain employs TRBV19 and TRBJ2-1, with 10 bases that match TRBD2. Germline loops: CDR1 LNHDA, CDR2 SQIVND (reference sequence). The junction had 6 bases not matched to a gene; V was cut back by 3 bases and J by 10 bases. The CDR3 loop spans 14 amino acids. Using reference TRBV19 and TRBJ2-1 for the parts outside the CDR3, the full variable domain is DGGITQSPKYLFRKEGQNVTLSCEQNLNHDAMYWYRQDPGQGLRLIYYSQIVNDFQKGDIAEGYSVSREKKESFPLTVTSAQKNPTAFYLCASSISSGGLEQFFGPGTRLTVL.

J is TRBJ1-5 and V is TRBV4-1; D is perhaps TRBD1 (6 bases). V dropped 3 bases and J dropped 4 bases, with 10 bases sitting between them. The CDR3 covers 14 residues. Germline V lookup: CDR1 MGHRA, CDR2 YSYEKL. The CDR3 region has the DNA TGCGCCAGCAGCCAGCAACAGGGAAATCAGCCCCAGCATTTT. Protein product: CASSQQQGNQPQHF.

The CDR3 DNA sequence: TGTGCCAGCAGTTACTTCCTCCGTTTCCGGGCGGGACCAAGTGACGGCAATGAGCAGTTCTTC. Its translation: CASSYFLRFRAGPSDGNEQFF. V usage is TRBV6-2 or TRBV6-3 and J usage is TRBJ2-1, with D tentatively TRBD2 (6 bases). Germline V gene sequence: CDR1 MNHEY, CDR2 SVGEGT. CDR3 size: 21 residues. V lost 1 base, J lost 6 bases, and 31 bases lay in between.

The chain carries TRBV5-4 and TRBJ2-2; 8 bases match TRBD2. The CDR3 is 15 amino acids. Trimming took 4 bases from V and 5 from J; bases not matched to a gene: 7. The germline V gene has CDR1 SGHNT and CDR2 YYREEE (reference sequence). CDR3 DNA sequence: TGTGCCAGCAGCCCGGCGGGGGGTCGGACCGGGGAGCTGTTTTTT. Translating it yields CASSPAGGRTGELFF.

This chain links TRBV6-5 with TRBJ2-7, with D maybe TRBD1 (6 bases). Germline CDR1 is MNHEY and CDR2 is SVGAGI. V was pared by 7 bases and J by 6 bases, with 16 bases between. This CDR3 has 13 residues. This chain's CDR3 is CASTVPPGVEQYF. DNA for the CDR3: TGTGCCAGCACTGTCCCACCAGGGGTCGAGCAGTACTTC.

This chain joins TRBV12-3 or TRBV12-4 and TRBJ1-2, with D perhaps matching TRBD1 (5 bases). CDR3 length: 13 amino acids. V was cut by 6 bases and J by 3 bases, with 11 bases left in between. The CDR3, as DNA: TGTGCCAGCAGCCAACAGGTATACTATGGCTACACCTTC. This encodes CASSQQVYYGYTF.

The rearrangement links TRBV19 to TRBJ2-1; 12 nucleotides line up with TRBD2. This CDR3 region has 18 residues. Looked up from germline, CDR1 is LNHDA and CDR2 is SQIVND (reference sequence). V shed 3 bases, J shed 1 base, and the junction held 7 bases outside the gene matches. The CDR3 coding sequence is TGTGCCAGTAGTATCGCTAGCGGGGGGGCAGGTTCCTACAATGAGCAGTTCTTC. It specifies CASSIASGGAGSYNEQFF.

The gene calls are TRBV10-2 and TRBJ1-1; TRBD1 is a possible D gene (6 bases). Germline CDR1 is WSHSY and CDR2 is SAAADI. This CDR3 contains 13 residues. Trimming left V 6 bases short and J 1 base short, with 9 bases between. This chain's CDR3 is CASRGQPNTEAFF. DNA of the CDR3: TGCGCCAGCAGGGGACAACCGAACACTGAAGCTTTCTTT.

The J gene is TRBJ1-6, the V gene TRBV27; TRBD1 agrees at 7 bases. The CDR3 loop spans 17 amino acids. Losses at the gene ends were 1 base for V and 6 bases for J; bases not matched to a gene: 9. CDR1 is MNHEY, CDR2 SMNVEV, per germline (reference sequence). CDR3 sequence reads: CASSLWRQGTGNSPLHF. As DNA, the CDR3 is TGTGCCAGCAGTTTATGGAGACAGGGCACGGGTAATTCACCCCTCCACTTT.

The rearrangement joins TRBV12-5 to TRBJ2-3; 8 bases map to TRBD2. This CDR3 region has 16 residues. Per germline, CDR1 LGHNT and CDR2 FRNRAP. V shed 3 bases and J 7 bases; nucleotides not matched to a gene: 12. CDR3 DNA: TGTGCTAGTGGTTTTACTAGCGGCAGCAACCAAAATACGCAGTATTTT. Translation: CASGFTSGSNQNTQYF.

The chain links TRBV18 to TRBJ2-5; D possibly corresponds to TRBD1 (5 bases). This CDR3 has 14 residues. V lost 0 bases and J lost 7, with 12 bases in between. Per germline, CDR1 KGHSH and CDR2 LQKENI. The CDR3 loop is CASSPPAGIGTQYF. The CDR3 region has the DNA TGTGCCAGCTCACCACCGGCAGGGATCGGGACCCAGTACTTC.

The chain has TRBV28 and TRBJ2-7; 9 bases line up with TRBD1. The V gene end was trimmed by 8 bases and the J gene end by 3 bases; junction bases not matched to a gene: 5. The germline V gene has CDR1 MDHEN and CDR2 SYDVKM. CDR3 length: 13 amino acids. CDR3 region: CASGRQGGYEQYF. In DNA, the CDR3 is TGTGCCAGCGGACGACAGGGGGGCTACGAGCAGTACTTC.

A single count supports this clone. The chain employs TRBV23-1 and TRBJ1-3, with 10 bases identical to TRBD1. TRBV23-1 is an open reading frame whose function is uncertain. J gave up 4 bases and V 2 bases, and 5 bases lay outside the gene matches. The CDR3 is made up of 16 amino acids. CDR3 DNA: TGCGCCAGCAGTCAACTGGGGACAGGGGCCGGAAACACCATATATTTT. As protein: CASSQLGTGAGNTIYF.